This T cell receptor beta chain was retrieved from a study of response to subunit inactivated influenza vaccine. Overall study findings and caveats: After each seasonal influenza vaccination, few new T cells are recruited, the authors suggested.

This clonotype was detected ten times or more. What it recognizes is unknown. This CDR3 has 13 residues. Germline CDR1 reads SGHRS; CDR2 reads YFSETQ. V lost 3 bases and J lost 1, with 7 bases in between. Via MiXCR, TCRdb re-called the RT-PCR reads, giving one row per CDR3 protein. Of about 300,000 distinct CDR3 sequences in the sample, around 20% were seen once. The sequence was collected from a man between 45 and 75 years old who received an inactivated influenza vaccine. The sequenced sample was PBMCs from blood, obtained less than 22 months after vaccination. The rearrangement links TRBV5-1 to TRBJ1-1, with D uncertain. CDR3 coding DNA: TGCGCCAGCAGCTCACAGCAGAACACTGAAGCTTTCTTT. It encodes CASSSQQNTEAFF.